The 15 T cell receptor beta chains below all came from one sample that was sequenced in a study of T cell changes during pregnancy in multiple sclerosis. The table came from immunoSEQ multiplex PCR; TCRdb's copy has only in-frame clones and leaves some out. The sample carries under 50,000 clones, approximately 90% recorded once. Specimen: CD8+ T cells from peripheral blood mononuclear cells, collected in the second trimester of pregnancy. The origin of the receptors is a female donor with multiple sclerosis, enrolled in a pregnancy study.

This clone was recorded once. The V gene is TRBV28, the J gene TRBJ2-6; 10 bases agree with TRBD1. V gave up 5 bases and J gave up 4 bases; unmatched junction bases: 14. CDR1 is MDHEN and CDR2 is SYDVKM in the germline V gene. This CDR3 has 19 amino acids. The CDR3 protein is CASSPSPGTGASGANVLTF. CDR3 nucleotides: TGTGCCAGCAGTCCCAGCCCCGGGACAGGGGCCTCCGGGGCCAACGTCCTGACTTTC.

The genes are TRBV9 and TRBJ2-3; TRBD2 matches 9 bases. The CDR3 is made up of 17 amino acids. V gave up 0 bases and J gave up 2 bases; unmatched junction bases: 7. The germline CDR1 and CDR2 sequences are SGDLS and YYNGEE. The DNA of the CDR3 is TGTGCCAGCAGCGTAGACCAGCGGGGGGCCACCACAGATACGCAGTATTTT. Its protein is CASSVDQRGATTDTQYF.

The gene calls are TRBV4-1 and TRBJ2-2; no reliable D call. CDR3 length: 14 residues. Germline values: CDR1 MGHRA, CDR2 YSYEKL. The ends were cut back, 3 bases at V and 1 base at J, with 6 bases in the middle. The CDR3 region is CASSQRQNTGELFF. CDR3 nucleotide sequence: TGCGCCAGCAGCCAGAGGCAGAACACCGGGGAGCTGTTTTTT.

The genes are TRBV6-6 and TRBJ2-7; 8 nucleotides match TRBD1. The CDR3 is 12 residues long. Germline V lookup: CDR1 MNHNY, CDR2 SVGAGI (reference sequence). V lost 7 bases and J lost 2; bases outside the gene matches: 1. The CDR3 DNA reads TGTGCCAGCACAGGGGGCACCTACGAGCAGTACTTC. Translated: CASTGGTYEQYF.

The V gene is TRBV7-3, the J gene TRBJ2-1; 7 positions agree with TRBD2. The CDR3 spans 15 residues. The junction had 9 bases not matched to a gene; V was cut back by 2 bases and J by 8 bases. Germline V lookup: CDR1 SGHTA, CDR2 FQGTGA. The CDR3 nucleotides read TGTGCCAGCAGCTTAGGGTGGGCAGGGAGGGATGAGCAGTTCTTC. Amino acids: CASSLGWAGRDEQFF.

A single count supports this clone. The gene calls are TRBV19 and TRBJ1-2, with D possibly TRBD1 on 5 matching bases. V dropped 3 bases and J dropped 8 bases, with 22 bases sitting between them. Germline-derived CDR1 and CDR2 are LNHDA and SQIVND (reference sequence). The CDR3 extends over 16 amino acids. In DNA, the CDR3 is TGTGCCAGTAGTATCGTCTTTGGGGGGTTTTTCGTCGGCTACACCTTC. As protein: CASSIVFGGFFVGYTF.

This clone was observed once. The chain has TRBV9 and TRBJ2-3, with TRBD2 matching 8 bases. The CDR3 covers 14 residues. In germline, CDR1 is SGDLS, CDR2 YYNGEE. V lost 0 bases, J lost 6 bases, and 3 bases stayed unmatched. The CDR3 DNA reads as TGTGCCAGCAGCGTAGCGGGGGGGCACGATACGCAGTATTTT. This codes for CASSVAGGHDTQYF.

This chain links TRBV7-3 with TRBJ2-7, with D perhaps TRBD1 (6 bases). This CDR3 contains 16 residues. V lost 4 bases, J lost 2 bases, and 18 bases lay in between. Germline lookup yields CDR1 SGHTA and CDR2 FQGTGA. Here the CDR3 reads CASSSHRDRPTYEQYF. Written as DNA, the CDR3 is TGTGCCAGCAGCTCCCATCGAGACAGGCCTACCTACGAGCAGTACTTC.

J is TRBJ2-7 and V is TRBV4-3; D call uncertain. CDR3 length: 14 residues. Trimming stripped 3 bases from V and 2 bases from J, with 11 bases between. The V gene's germline CDR1 is LGHNA and CDR2 YSLEER. This CDR3 is CASSHTTVPYEQYF. Here the CDR3 DNA reads TGCGCCAGCAGCCACACCACAGTTCCCTACGAGCAGTACTTC.

This clone was detected a few times. The chain uses TRBV11-2 and TRBJ1-1; D unresolved. The CDR3 sequence is 14 residues long. The germline V and J ends were trimmed by 4 bases and 2 bases, with 11 bases remaining between them. The germline V gene has CDR1 SGHAT and CDR2 FQNNGV. CDR3 sequence reads: CASSYTDANTEAFF. The DNA of the CDR3 is TGTGCCAGCAGCTACACAGACGCCAACACTGAAGCTTTCTTT. Full variable domain (outside the CDR3, taken from reference TRBV11-2 and TRBJ1-1): EAGVAQSPRYKIIEKRQSVAFWCNPISGHATLYWYQQILGQGPKLLIQFQNNGVVDDSQLPKDRFSAERLKGVDSTLKIQPAKLEDSAVYLCASSYTDANTEAFFGQGTRLTVV.

This chain connects TRBV5-1 to TRBJ1-5; D remains ambiguous. Germline V CDR1 and CDR2: SGHRS, YFSETQ. The germline V and J ends were trimmed by 2 bases and 2 bases, with 17 bases remaining between them. This CDR3 has 17 amino acids. The CDR3 coding sequence is TGCGCCAGCAGCTTCCCCTCTCACCGTCGGGGCAATCAGCCCCAGCATTTT. It translates to CASSFPSHRRGNQPQHF.

The chain combines TRBV5-8 with TRBJ1-1; D might be TRBD1 (5 bases). This CDR3 is built from 14 residues. With 2 bases removed from V and 5 bases from J, the gap between germline ends came to 13 bases. The germline V gene has CDR1 SGHTS and CDR2 YDEGEE. The CDR3 DNA reads as TGTGCCAGCAGCTTACCAGGGAGGGATACTGAAGCTTTCTTT. Translating gives CASSLPGRDTEAFF.

In DNA, the CDR3 is TGTGCCGGAAATAGGGACATCCCCCCGAACACCGGGGAGCTGTTTTTT. Translated: CAGNRDIPPNTGELFF. The J gene is TRBJ2-2, the V gene TRBV21-1; no DNA check was done on the table's D call, TRBD1. TRBV21-1 is a pseudogene. The CDR3 is 16 amino acids.

This chain joins TRBV4-1 and TRBJ1-5; TRBD1 might be the D (5 bases). V gave up 1 base and J gave up 2 bases, with 9 bases separating them. The CDR3 totals 15 residues. Germline assignment: CDR1 MGHRA and CDR2 YSYEKL. CDR3 bases: TGCGCCAGCAGCCAAGGCGGGGGAGGCAATCAGCCCCAGCATTTT. This encodes CASSQGGGGNQPQHF.

This clone was seen more than once but under ten times. The CDR3 spells CASSWGESYGYTF. The CDR3 bases are TGTGCCAGCAGTTGGGGGGAGAGCTATGGCTACACCTTC. V is TRBV6-5 and J is TRBJ1-2; D perhaps matches TRBD1 (5 bases). The CDR3 has 13 amino acids. Trimming shortened V by 4 bases and J by 4 bases, and 10 bases separated the two germline ends. From germline, CDR1 is MNHEY and CDR2 SVGAGI.